This entry lists 7 T cell receptor beta chains sequenced from one sample in a study of shared clonotypes between healthy human individuals. Profiling relied on immunoSEQ multiplex PCR, and the TCRdb table lists in-frame clones only, not all of them. This sample has about 1 million clones, with around 75% found just once. The source material was memory CD4+ T cells sorted from blood. As for subset: CD45RA-negative fraction. Every receptor here comes from a man aged 18 to 29 in good health.

This chain links TRBV2 with TRBJ2-2; D uncertain. CDR1 SNHLY and CDR2 FYNNEI come from the germline V gene. This CDR3 contains 12 residues. Trimming pared 6 bases from V and 6 bases from J, leaving 8 bases between. CDR3: CASRERSGELFF. The CDR3 region has the DNA TGTGCCAGCAGAGAGAGGTCCGGGGAGCTGTTTTTT.

This CDR3 reads CASSSGWVQGAEKLFF. In DNA, the CDR3 is TGCGCCAGCAGCTCGGGCTGGGTACAGGGTGCGGAAAAACTGTTTTTT. This chain uses TRBV5-1 with TRBJ1-4, with a tentative D call TRBD1 (6 bases). The CDR3 is 16 amino acids. Trimming removed 3 bases from V and 8 bases from J, with 20 bases in between. Germline V CDR1 and CDR2: SGHRS, YFSETQ.

V and J are TRBV29-1 and TRBJ2-7; either TRBD1 or TRBD2 may supply D (5 bases each). Trimming left V 4 bases short and J 2 bases short, with 15 bases between. The CDR3 loop spans 14 amino acids. Germline CDR1 and CDR2: SQVTM and ANQGSEA. CDR3: CSVARGAPAYEQYF. In DNA form, the CDR3 reads TGCAGCGTTGCGAGAGGGGCCCCTGCCTACGAGCAGTACTTC.

The chain uses TRBV15 and TRBJ2-5; the match to TRBD1 covers 9 bases. V trimming: 5 bases; J trimming: 5 bases; junction bases outside the gene matches: 12. CDR1 and CDR2 (germline): LNHNV, YYDKDF (reference sequence). The CDR3 extends over 16 amino acids. CDR3 region: CATSPRRDRAGETQYF. For the CDR3, the DNA is TGTGCCACCAGCCCTCGGCGGGACAGGGCGGGGGAGACCCAGTACTTC.

This rearrangement joins TRBV5-4 to TRBJ1-6; D is unresolved. Trimming cost V 3 bases and J 5 bases, with 15 bases left between them. The CDR3 runs 16 residues. CDR1 is SGHNT and CDR2 is YYREEE in the germline V gene (reference sequence). The CDR3 DNA is TGTGCCAGCAGCTCATCCACCTTTAGCGATAATTCACCCCTCCACTTT. Its translation is CASSSSTFSDNSPLHF.

This clone has at least ten counts. The V and J genes are TRBV6-5 and TRBJ1-1; the D is unclear. Germline-derived CDR1 and CDR2 are MNHEY and SVGAGI. The CDR3 sequence is 11 residues long. Trimming shortened V by 6 bases and J by 9 bases, and 11 bases separated the two germline ends. The CDR3, as DNA: TGTGCCAGCAGCGACCCTCAGAAAGCTTTCTTT. The encoded protein is CASSDPQKAFF.

The chain is built from TRBV7-2 and TRBJ2-1; the D is unclear. Per the germline V gene, CDR1 is SGHTA and CDR2 is FQGNSA. The V and J ends lost 1 base and 8 bases respectively, with 12 bases between them. The CDR3 covers 14 residues. The chain's CDR3 is CASSLGSASHEQFF. As DNA, the CDR3 is TGTGCCAGCAGCTTAGGGTCAGCAAGCCATGAGCAGTTCTTC.